This T cell receptor (beta chain) was found in a study of T-cell memory formation after mild COVID-19 (dated by TCRdb to 2020 to 2022). For the wider study: TCR sequence clusters from the two donors were largely donor specific. T-cell clones expanding and contracting after mild COVID-19 in a couple of donors were tracked by longitudinal TCRalpha and TCRbeta repertoire sequencing. Two young, previously healthy adult volunteers made up the cohort, one male and one female. What the study reported, not specific to this receptor: The study included only two mild cases, and larger cohorts that include severe cases with pre-infection samples were judged to be necessary. Contracting CD4+ clones were found mainly in CM and EM memory subsets, while CD8+ clones were enriched in EMRA. Clones contracting from day 15 to 85 had balanced CD4/CD8 phenotypes, while a second wave expanding from day 15 to 37 was biased towards CD4+. The second-wave clones that peaked on day 37 were not confirmed to be SARS-CoV-2 specific. Some responding clones were detected in pre-infection memory, which suggested that pre-existing cross-reactive memory T cells had joined the SARS-CoV-2 response.

V gives up 6 bases and J gives up 2 bases, and the segment between their germline ends measures 13 bases. There are 14 amino acids in the CDR3, from cysteine to phenylalanine inclusive. CDR3 DNA only is kept here, 42 bases in frame from base 1. Details on this clonotype: No cognate antigen has been identified for it. Base-call qualities are not available, and no considerably larger clone is one nucleotide away.

Ficoll-Paque density gradient centrifugation was the method used to isolate PBMCs. TCRdb shows the sequencer as Illumina NovaSeq 6000. TCRalpha and TCRbeta cDNA libraries were constructed by 5'RACE with constant-segment primers, with sample barcodes and unique molecular identifiers being introduced. Trizol reagent was used to extract RNA from every sample. Libraries were amplified in two PCR steps, with a second sample barcode and Illumina TruSeq adapters added in the second step. Sequencing of the libraries was done on an Illumina NovaSeq, producing 2 x 150 bp paired-end reads. For the original study's pipeline: Reads were demultiplexed and collapsed into UMI-guided consensus sequences with migec v1.2.7. Using mixcr v2.1.11, the UMI consensuses were aligned to TRA and TRB V and J templates and assembled into clonotypes. Expanded or contracted clonotypes were those called significant by both edgeR and NoisET, with noise models trained on biological replicates. For edgeR calls, the cutoffs were a false discovery rate-adjusted p below 0.01 and a log2 fold-change threshold of 1. As an exploratory analysis of dynamics, max-normalized trajectories of the 1000 most abundant clonotypes were examined by PCA with hierarchical clustering. Separately sequenced CD4+ and CD8+ repertoires were used to assign the CD4 or CD8 phenotype of responding clones. Clones were called with MiXCR by TCRdb after fastp trimmed the public reads at Q25, and only in-frame beta chains were retained. Each entry is one CDR3 protein sequence, shown with its most common DNA and genes. TCRdb's processing, not the study's, gives the V and J calls here. Within this sample are around 320,000 distinct CDR3 sequences, with roughly an eighth of them counted one time only. The ten most abundant clones make up around 23% of the sample.

The receptor comes from a man aged 18 to 29 who had mild COVID-19 (a few samples of this study predate the infection). The sample titles of this study are shuffled in the database, so cell type and time point are left out; the donor was told from shared clones. The sequence joins TRBV12-3 or TRBV12-4 to TRBJ1-2; the D gene is not confidently resolved. The sequenced sample consisted of PBMCs or a T cell subset sorted from them (not recorded which). The encoded CDR3 is CASRRLEANYGYTF. At the DNA level, the sequence is TGTGCCAGCAGGCGCCTTGAGGCCAACTATGGCTACACCTTC.